The 10 T cell receptor beta chains below were found in one sample sequenced in a study of technical replicates of blood from a few donors. The assay was immunoSEQ multiplex PCR, and TCRdb's table has in-frame clones only and misses some. The sample carries tens of thousands of clones, over 85% recorded once. Source material: T cells isolated from PBMCs. These receptors came from a human donor in good health.

The V gene is TRBV28, the J gene TRBJ1-1; D possibly corresponds to TRBD1 (5 bases). The CDR3 length is 12 residues. The V and J ends lost 8 bases and 2 bases respectively, with 9 bases between them. Germline CDR1 and CDR2: MDHEN and SYDVKM. The CDR3 loop is CASDDRNTEAFF. CDR3 nucleotides: TGTGCCAGCGACGACAGAAACACTGAAGCTTTCTTT.

The gene calls are TRBV10-3 and TRBJ1-1; D gene uncertain. CDR3 length: 16 residues. Germline V gene lookup returns CDR1 ENHRY and CDR2 SYGVKD. V was cut by 2 bases and J by 3 bases, with 16 bases left in between. In DNA form, the CDR3 reads TGTGCCATCAGTGAGAGGGCATCGCCCGGGGACACTGAAGCTTTCTTT. Translation gives CAISERASPGDTEAFF.

The table lists this clone with a few counts. The genes are TRBV27 and TRBJ2-1; D is uncertain. The V and J ends lost 4 bases and 6 bases respectively, with 4 bases between them. This CDR3 has 11 amino acids. Per germline, CDR1 MNHEY and CDR2 SMNVEV (reference sequence). The CDR3 reads CASSSGNEQFF. In DNA, the CDR3 is TGTGCCAGCAGTTCAGGCAATGAGCAGTTCTTC.

This chain joins TRBV9 and TRBJ1-3; TRBD1 is a possible D gene (5 bases). This CDR3 comprises 15 residues. Trimming shortened V by 0 bases and J by 4 bases, and 11 bases separated the two germline ends. The V gene's germline CDR1 is SGDLS and CDR2 YYNGEE. The CDR3 sequence: CASSVGGVGGNTIYF. The CDR3 bases are TGTGCCAGCAGCGTAGGGGGGGTGGGAGGAAACACCATATATTTT.

The rearrangement links TRBV4-2 to TRBJ2-1; 7 bases fit TRBD2. V lost 5 bases to trimming and J lost 6 bases; unmatched junction nucleotides: 7. Germline loops: CDR1 LGHNA, CDR2 YNFKEQ. The length of the CDR3 is 14 residues. CDR3 nucleotides: TGTGCCAGCAGCGCCCGGGACTATTCCAATGAGCAGTTCTTC. It is translated as CASSARDYSNEQFF.

This sequence joins TRBV5-1 and TRBJ2-2; 7 nucleotides match TRBD1. V lost 7 bases, J lost 5 bases, and 8 bases stayed unmatched. Germline loops: CDR1 SGHRS, CDR2 YFSETQ. The CDR3 extends over 14 amino acids. The chain's CDR3 is CASFRDRTTGELFF. For the CDR3, the DNA is TGCGCCAGCTTCCGGGACAGAACTACCGGGGAGCTGTTTTTT.

This clone was seen only once. The rearrangement joins TRBV6-5 to TRBJ2-2, with unresolved D. The CDR3 runs 16 residues. In germline, CDR1 is MNHEY, CDR2 SVGAGI. The V and J ends lost 0 bases and 4 bases respectively, with 12 bases between them. CDR3 DNA: TGTGCCAGCAGTTACTCGGAGAGGTTGAGCACCGGGGAGCTGTTTTTT. This codes for CASSYSERLSTGELFF.

The V call is TRBV6-4, the J call TRBJ1-1; weak D call: TRBD1 (6 bases). The V and J ends lost 10 bases and 1 base respectively, with 19 bases between them. This CDR3 comprises 15 residues. The germline V gene encodes CDR1 MRHNA and CDR2 SNTAGT. This chain's CDR3 is CATLLQGASNTEAFF. CDR3 DNA: TGTGCCACCCTCCTACAGGGTGCGTCGAACACTGAAGCTTTCTTT.

The V gene is TRBV5-1, the J gene TRBJ2-3; TRBD2 matches 7 bases. Trimming cost V 0 bases and J 1 base; bases outside gene matches: 5. Looked up from germline, CDR1 is SGHRS and CDR2 is YFSETQ. This CDR3 comprises 16 residues. CDR3 in amino acids: CASSLEAREGTDTQYF. Written as DNA, the CDR3 is TGCGCCAGCAGCTTGGAGGCTCGGGAGGGCACAGATACGCAGTATTTT.

The V call is TRBV5-1, the J call TRBJ2-7, with 8 nucleotides matching TRBD2. Germline CDR1 reads SGHRS; CDR2 reads YFSETQ. V was clipped by 0 bases and J by 6 bases; unmatched bases: 5. CDR3 length: 14 amino acids. The CDR3 DNA is TGCGCCAGCAGCTTGGTCGGGGGGGCCATCGAGCAGTACTTC. Residues: CASSLVGGAIEQYF.